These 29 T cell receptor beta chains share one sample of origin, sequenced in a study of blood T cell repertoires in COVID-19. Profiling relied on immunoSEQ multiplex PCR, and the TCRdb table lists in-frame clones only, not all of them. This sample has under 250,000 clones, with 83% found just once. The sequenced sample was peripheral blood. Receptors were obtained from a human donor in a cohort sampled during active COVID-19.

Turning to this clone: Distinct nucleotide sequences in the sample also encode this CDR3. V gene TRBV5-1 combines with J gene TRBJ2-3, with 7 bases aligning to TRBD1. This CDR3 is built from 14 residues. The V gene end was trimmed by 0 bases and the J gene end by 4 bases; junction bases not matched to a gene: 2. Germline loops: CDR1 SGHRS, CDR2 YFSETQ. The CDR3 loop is CASSLGQGADTQYF. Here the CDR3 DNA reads TGCGCCAGCAGCTTGGGGCAGGGGGCAGATACGCAGTATTTT.

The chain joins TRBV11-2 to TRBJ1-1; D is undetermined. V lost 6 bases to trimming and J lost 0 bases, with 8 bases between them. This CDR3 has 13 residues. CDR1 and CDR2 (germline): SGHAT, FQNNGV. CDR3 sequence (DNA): TGTGCCAGCAGTTCACTAGTGAACACTGAAGCTTTCTTT. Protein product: CASSSLVNTEAFF.

CDR3 protein: CASINRDSRLYNEQFF. The CDR3 bases are TGTGCCAGCATAAACCGGGACTCTCGTTTATACAATGAGCAGTTCTTC. The J gene is TRBJ2-1, the V gene TRBV6-6, with D possibly matching TRBD2 (6 bases). Germline V gene data show CDR1 as MNHNY and CDR2 as SVGAGI (reference sequence). Trimming shortened V by 7 bases and J by 4 bases, and 20 bases separated the two germline ends. CDR3 length: 16 amino acids.

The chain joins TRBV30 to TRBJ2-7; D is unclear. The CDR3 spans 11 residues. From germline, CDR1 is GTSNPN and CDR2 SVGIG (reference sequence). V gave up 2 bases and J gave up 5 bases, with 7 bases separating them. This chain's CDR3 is CAWSSRNEQYF. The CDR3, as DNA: TGTGCCTGGAGTTCCCGTAACGAGCAGTACTTC.

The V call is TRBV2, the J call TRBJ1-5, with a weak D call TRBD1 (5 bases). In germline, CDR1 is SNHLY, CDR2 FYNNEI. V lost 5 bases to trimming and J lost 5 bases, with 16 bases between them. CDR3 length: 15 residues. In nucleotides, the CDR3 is TGTGCCAGCAGTATGACCGCGGGGGTCCATCAGCCCCAGCATTTT. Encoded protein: CASSMTAGVHQPQHF.

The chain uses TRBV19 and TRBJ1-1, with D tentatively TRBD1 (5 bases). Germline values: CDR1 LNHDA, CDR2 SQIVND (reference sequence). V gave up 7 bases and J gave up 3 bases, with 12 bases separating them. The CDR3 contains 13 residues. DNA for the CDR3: TGTGCCAGTACTTTTCAAGGGGACACTGAAGCTTTCTTT. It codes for CASTFQGDTEAFF.

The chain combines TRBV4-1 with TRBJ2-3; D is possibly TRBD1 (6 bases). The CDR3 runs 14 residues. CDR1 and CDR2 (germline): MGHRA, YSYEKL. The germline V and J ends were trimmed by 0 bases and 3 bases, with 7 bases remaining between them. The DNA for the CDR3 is TGCGCCAGCAGCCAAGAGGGGGCAACAGATACGCAGTATTTT. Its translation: CASSQEGATDTQYF.

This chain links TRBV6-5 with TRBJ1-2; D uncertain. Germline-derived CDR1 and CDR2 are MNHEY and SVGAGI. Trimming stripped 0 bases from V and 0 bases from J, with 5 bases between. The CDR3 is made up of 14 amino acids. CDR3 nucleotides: TGTGCCAGCAGTTACTCGCGTTCTAACTATGGCTACACCTTC. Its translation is CASSYSRSNYGYTF.

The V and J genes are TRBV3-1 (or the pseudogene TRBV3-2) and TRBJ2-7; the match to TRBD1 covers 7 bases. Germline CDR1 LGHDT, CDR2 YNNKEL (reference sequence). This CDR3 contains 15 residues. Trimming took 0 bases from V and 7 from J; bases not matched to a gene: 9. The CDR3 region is CASSQDVGRGKEQYF. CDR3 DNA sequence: TGTGCCAGCAGCCAAGATGTCGGCAGGGGGAAAGAGCAGTACTTC.

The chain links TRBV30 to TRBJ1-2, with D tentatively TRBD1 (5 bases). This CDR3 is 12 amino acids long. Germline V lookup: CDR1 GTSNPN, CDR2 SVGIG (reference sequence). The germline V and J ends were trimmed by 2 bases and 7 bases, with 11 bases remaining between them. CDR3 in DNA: TGTGCCTGGAGTCCTGGGGCCGGTGGCTACACCTTC. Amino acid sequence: CAWSPGAGGYTF.

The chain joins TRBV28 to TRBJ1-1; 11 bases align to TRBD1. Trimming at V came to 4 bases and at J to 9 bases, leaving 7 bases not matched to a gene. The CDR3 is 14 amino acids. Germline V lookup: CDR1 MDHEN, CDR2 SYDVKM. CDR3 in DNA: TGTGCCAGCAGTTCTGGGACAGGGGGGAGGAAAGCTTTCTTT. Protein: CASSSGTGGRKAFF.

The CDR3 DNA is TGCGCCAGCAGCTTGGAAGGCGGTAACACCGGGGAGCTGTTTTTT. Amino acid sequence: CASSLEGGNTGELFF. The V gene is TRBV5-1, the J gene TRBJ2-2; unclear D gene. Germline CDR1 and CDR2: SGHRS and YFSETQ. The CDR3 contains 15 residues. Trimming took off 0 bases at V and 2 bases at J, with 8 bases between the two ends. Full variable domain (outside the CDR3, taken from reference TRBV5-1 and TRBJ2-2): KAGVTQTPRYLIKTRGQQVTLSCSPISGHRSVSWYQQTPGQGLQFLFEYFSETQRNKGNFPGRFSGRQFSNSRSEMNVSTLELGDSALYLCASSLEGGNTGELFFGEGSRLTVL.

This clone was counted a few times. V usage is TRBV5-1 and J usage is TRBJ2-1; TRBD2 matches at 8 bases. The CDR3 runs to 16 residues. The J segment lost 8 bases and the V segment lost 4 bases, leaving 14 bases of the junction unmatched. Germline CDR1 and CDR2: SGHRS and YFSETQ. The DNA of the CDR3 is TGCGCCAGCAGCCCCCACGGGAGGGCCGTGGGAGATGAGCAGTTCTTC. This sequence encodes CASSPHGRAVGDEQFF.

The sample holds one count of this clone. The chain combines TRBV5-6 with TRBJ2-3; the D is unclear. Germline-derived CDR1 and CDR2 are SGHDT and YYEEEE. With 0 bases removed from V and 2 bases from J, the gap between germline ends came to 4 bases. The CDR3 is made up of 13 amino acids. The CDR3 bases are TGTGCCAGCAGCTTGGGGCCCACAGATACGCAGTATTTT. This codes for CASSLGPTDTQYF.

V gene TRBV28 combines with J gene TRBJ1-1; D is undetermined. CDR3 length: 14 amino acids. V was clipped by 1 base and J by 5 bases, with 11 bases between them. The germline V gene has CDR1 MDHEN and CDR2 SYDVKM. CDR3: CASSLSTSRTEAFF. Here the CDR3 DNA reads TGTGCCAGCAGTTTATCGACGTCGCGGACTGAAGCTTTCTTT.

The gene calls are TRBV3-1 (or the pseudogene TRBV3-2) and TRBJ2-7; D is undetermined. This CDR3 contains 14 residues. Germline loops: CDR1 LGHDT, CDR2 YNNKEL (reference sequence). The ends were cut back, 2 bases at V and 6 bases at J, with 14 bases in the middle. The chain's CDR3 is CASSQSLDIGEQYF. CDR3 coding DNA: TGTGCCAGCAGCCAATCCCTAGATATAGGCGAGCAGTACTTC.

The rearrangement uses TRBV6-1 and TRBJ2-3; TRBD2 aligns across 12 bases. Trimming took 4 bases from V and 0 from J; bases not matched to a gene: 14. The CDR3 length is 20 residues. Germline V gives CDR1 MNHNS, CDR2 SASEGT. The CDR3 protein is CASSGRLVASGGASTDTQYF. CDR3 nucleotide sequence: TGTGCCAGCAGTGGTCGATTGGTCGCTAGCGGGGGGGCTAGCACAGATACGCAGTATTTT.

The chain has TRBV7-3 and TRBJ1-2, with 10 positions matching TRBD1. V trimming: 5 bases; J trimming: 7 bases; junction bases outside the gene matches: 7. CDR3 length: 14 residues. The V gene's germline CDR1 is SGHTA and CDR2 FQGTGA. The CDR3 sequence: CASSPTGQGPGYTF. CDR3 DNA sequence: TGTGCCAGCAGCCCCACGGGACAGGGGCCTGGCTACACCTTC.

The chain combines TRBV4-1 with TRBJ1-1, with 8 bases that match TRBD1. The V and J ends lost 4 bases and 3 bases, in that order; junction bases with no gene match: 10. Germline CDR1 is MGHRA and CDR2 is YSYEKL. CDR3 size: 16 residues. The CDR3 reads CASSRRQGILDTEAFF. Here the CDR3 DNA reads TGCGCCAGCAGCCGCCGACAGGGGATCTTGGACACTGAAGCTTTCTTT.

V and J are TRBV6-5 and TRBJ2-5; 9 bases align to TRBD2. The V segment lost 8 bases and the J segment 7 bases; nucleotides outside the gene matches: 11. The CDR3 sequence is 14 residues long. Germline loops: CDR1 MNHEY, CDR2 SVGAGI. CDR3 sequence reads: CASLARGGLRTQYF. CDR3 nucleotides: TGTGCCAGCCTGGCGCGGGGGGGCCTACGGACCCAGTACTTC.

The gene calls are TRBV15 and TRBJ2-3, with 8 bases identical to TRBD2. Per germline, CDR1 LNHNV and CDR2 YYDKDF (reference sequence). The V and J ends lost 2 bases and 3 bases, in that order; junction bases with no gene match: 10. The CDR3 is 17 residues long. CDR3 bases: TGTGCCACCAGCAGAACTTGGGGGAGCGGGAGAACAGATACGCAGTATTTT. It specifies CATSRTWGSGRTDTQYF.

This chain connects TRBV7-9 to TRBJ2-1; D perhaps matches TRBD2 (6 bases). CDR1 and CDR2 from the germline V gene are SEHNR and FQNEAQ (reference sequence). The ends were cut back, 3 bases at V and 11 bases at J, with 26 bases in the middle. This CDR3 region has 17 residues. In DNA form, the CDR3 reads TGTGCCAGCAGCTTGCGAGGCCGGCTAGCAAGGGAGGTAAAGCAGTTCTTC. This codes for CASSLRGRLAREVKQFF.

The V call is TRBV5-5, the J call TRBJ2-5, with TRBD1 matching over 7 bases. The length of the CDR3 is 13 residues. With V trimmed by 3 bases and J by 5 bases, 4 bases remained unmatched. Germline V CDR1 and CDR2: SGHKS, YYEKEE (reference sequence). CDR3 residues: CASSSDREETQYF. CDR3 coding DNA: TGTGCCAGCAGCTCCGACAGGGAGGAGACCCAGTACTTC. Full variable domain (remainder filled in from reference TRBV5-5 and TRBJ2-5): DAGVTQSPTHLIKTRGQQVTLRCSPISGHKSVSWYQQVLGQGPQFIFQYYEKEERGRGNFPDRFSARQFPNYSSELNVNALLLGDSALYLCASSSDREETQYFGPGTRLLVL.

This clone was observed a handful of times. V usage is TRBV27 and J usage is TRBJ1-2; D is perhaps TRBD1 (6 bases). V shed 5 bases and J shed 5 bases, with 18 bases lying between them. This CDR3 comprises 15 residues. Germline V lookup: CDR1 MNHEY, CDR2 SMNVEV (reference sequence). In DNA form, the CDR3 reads TGTGCCAGCAGTCGGTTAGGGGGGGCTTGGTATGGCTACACCTTC. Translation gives CASSRLGGAWYGYTF.

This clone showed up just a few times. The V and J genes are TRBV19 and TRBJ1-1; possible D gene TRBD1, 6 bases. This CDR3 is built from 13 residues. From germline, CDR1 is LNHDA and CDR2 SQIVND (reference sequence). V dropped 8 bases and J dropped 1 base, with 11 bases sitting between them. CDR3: CASRTEWNTEAFF. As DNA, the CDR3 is TGTGCCAGTCGGACAGAATGGAACACTGAAGCTTTCTTT.

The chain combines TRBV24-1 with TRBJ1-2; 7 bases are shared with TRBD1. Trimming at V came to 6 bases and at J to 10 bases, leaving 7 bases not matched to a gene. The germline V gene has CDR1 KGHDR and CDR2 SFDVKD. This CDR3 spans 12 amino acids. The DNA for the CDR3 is TGTGCCACCAGTCGGACCCAGGGGGTCTACACCTTC. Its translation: CATSRTQGVYTF.

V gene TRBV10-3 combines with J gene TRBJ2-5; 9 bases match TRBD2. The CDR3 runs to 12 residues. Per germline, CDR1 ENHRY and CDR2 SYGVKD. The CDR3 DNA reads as TGTGCTAGCGGGAGCAGGGGAGAGACCCAGTACTTC. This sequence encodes CASGSRGETQYF.

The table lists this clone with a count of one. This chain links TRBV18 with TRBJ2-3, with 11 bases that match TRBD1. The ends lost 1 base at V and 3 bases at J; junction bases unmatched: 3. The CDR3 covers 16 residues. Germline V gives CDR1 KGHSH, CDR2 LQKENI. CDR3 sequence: CASSPRGTGGTDTQYF. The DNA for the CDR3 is TGTGCCAGCTCACCACGAGGGACAGGGGGTACAGATACGCAGTATTTT.

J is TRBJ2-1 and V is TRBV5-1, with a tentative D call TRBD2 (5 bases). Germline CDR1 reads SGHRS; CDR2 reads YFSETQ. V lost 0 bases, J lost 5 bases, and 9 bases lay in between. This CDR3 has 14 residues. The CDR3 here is CASSLARADNEQFF. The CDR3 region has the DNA TGCGCCAGCAGCTTGGCAAGAGCGGACAATGAGCAGTTCTTC.